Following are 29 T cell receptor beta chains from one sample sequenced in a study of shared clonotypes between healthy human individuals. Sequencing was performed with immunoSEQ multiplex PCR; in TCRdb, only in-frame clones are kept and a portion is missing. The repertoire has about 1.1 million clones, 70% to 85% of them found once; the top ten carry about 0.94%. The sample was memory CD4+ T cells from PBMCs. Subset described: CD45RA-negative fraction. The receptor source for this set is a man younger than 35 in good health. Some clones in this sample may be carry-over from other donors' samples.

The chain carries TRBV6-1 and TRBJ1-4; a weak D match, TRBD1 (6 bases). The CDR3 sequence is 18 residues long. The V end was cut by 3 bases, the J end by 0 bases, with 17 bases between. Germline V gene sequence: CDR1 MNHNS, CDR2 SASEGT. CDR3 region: CASSDIGGQLATNEKLFF. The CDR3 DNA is TGTGCCAGCAGTGATATCGGCGGACAGCTAGCAACTAATGAAAAACTGTTTTTT.

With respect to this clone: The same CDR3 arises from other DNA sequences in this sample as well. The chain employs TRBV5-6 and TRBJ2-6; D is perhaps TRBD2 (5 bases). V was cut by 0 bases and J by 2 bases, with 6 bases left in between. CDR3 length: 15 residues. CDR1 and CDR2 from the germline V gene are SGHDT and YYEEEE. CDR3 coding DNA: TGTGCCAGCAGCTTGGAGGGAGCTGGGGCCAACGTCCTGACTTTC. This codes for CASSLEGAGANVLTF.

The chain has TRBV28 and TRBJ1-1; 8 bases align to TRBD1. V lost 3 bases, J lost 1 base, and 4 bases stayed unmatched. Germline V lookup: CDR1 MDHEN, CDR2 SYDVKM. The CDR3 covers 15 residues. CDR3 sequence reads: CASSFRGTGNTEAFF. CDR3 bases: TGTGCCAGCAGTTTCCGGGGGACAGGGAACACTGAAGCTTTCTTT. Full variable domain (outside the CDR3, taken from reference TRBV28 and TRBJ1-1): DVKVTQSSRYLVKRTGEKVFLECVQDMDHENMFWYRQDPGLGLRLIYFSYDVKMKEKGDIPEGYSVSREKKERFSLILESASTNQTSMYLCASSFRGTGNTEAFFGQGTRLTVV.

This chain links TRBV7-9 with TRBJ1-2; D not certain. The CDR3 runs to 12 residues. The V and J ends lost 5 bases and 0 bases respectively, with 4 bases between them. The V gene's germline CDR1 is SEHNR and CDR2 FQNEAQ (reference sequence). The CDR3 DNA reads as TGTGCCAGCAGCGCCCCTAACTATGGCTACACCTTC. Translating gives CASSAPNYGYTF.

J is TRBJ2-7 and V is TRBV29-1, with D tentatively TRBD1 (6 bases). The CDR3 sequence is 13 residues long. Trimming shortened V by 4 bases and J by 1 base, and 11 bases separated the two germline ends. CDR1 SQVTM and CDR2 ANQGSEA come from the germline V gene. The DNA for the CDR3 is TGCAGCGTTGGAGGCAGGGGTTCCTACGAGCAGTACTTC. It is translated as CSVGGRGSYEQYF.

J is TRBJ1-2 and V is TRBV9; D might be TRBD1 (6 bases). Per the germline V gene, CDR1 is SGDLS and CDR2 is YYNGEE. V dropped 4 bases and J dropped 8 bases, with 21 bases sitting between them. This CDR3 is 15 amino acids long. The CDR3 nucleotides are TGTGCCAGCAGCCCGGAGGGGGGCAGGGGACTAGGCTACACCTTC. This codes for CASSPEGGRGLGYTF. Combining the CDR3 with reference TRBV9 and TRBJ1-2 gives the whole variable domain DSGVTQTPKHLITATGQRVTLRCSPRSGDLSVYWYQQSLDQGLQFLIQYYNGEERAKGNILERFSAQQFPDLHSELNLSSLELGDSALYFCASSPEGGRGLGYTFGSGTRLTVV.

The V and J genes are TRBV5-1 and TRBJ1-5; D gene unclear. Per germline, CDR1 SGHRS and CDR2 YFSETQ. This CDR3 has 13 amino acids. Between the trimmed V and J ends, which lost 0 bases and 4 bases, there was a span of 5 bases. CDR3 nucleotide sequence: TGCGCCAGCAGCTTGGCGACTAATCAGCCCCAGCATTTT. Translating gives CASSLATNQPQHF.

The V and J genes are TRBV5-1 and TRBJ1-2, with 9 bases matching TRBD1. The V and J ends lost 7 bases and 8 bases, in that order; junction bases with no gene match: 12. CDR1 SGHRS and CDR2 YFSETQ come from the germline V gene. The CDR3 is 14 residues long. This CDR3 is CASYDRGLESGYTF. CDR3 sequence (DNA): TGCGCCAGCTACGACAGGGGGTTAGAGTCAGGCTACACCTTC.

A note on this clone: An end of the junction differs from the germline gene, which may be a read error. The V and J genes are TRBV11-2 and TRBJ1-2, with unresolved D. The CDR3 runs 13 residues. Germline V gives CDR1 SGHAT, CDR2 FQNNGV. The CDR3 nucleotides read TGCGCCAGCAGCCAAGAATTCGGACATGGCTACACCTTC. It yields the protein CASSQEFGHGYTF.

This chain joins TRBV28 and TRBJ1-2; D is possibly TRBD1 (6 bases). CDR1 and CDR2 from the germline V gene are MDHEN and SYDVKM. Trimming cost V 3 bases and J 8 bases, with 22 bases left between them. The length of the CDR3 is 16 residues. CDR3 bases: TGTGCCAGCAGTTTCAACGACCTCGCGACAGGCGGAGGCTACACCTTC. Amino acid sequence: CASSFNDLATGGGYTF.

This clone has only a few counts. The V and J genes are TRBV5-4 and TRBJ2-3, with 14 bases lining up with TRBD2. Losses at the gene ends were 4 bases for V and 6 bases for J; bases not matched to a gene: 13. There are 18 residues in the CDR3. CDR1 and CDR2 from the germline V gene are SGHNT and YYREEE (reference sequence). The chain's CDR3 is CASSQGLAGARVRDTQYF. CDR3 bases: TGTGCCAGCAGCCAGGGACTAGCGGGAGCTCGGGTTAGGGATACGCAGTATTTT.

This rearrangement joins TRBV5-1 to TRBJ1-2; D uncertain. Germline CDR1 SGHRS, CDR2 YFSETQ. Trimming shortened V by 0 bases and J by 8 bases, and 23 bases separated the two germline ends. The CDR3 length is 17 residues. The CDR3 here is CASSLEPGSSLIWGYTF. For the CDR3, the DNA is TGCGCCAGCAGCTTGGAACCCGGGAGCAGCCTCATATGGGGCTACACCTTC. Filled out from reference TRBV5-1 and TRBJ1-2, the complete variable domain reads KAGVTQTPRYLIKTRGQQVTLSCSPISGHRSVSWYQQTPGQGLQFLFEYFSETQRNKGNFPGRFSGRQFSNSRSEMNVSTLELGDSALYLCASSLEPGSSLIWGYTFGSGTRLTVV.

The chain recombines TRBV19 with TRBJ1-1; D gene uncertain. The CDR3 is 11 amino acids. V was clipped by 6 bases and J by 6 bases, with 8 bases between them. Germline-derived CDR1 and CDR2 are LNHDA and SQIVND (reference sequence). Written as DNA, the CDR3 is TGTGCCAGTAGCCGATGGCCTGAAGCTTTCTTT. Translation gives CASSRWPEAFF.

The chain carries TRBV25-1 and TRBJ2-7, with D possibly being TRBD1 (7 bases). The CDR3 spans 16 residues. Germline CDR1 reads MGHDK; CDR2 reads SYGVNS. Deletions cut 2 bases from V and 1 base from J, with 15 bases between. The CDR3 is CASSEGGSGGSYEQYF. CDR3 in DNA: TGTGCCAGCAGTGAAGGGGGGTCAGGGGGTTCCTACGAGCAGTACTTC.

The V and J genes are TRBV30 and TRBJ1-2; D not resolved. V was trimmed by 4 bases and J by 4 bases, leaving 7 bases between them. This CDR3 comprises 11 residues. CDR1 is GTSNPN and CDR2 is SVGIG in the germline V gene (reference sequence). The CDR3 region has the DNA TGTGCCTGGACCCATGGCTATGGCTACACCTTC. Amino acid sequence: CAWTHGYGYTF.

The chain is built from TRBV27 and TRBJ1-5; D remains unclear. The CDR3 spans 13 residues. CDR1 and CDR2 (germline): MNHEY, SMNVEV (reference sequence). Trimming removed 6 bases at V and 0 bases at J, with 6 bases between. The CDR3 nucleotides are TGTGCCAGCAGAGCTTATAGCAATCAGCCCCAGCATTTT. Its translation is CASRAYSNQPQHF.

CDR3 amino acids: CASSFSGTVNTEAFF. The CDR3 nucleotides are TGTGCCAGCTCATTTTCCGGGACAGTGAACACTGAAGCTTTCTTT. The V gene is TRBV18, the J gene TRBJ1-1, with 7 bases fitting TRBD1. Germline V lookup: CDR1 KGHSH, CDR2 LQKENI. The CDR3 is 15 residues long. V shed 5 bases, J shed 0 bases, and the junction held 6 bases outside the gene matches.

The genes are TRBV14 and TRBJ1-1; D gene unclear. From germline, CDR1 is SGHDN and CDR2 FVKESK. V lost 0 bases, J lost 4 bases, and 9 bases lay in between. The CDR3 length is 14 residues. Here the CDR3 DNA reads TGTGCCAGCAGCCAAGACCCTCAATCCACTGAAGCTTTCTTT. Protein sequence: CASSQDPQSTEAFF.

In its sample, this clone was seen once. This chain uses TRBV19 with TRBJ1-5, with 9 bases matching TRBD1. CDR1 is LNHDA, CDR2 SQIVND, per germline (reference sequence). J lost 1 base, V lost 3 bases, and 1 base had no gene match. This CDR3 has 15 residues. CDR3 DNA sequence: TGTGCCAGTAGTATGGACAGGGGCAGCAATCAGCCCCAGCATTTT. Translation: CASSMDRGSNQPQHF.

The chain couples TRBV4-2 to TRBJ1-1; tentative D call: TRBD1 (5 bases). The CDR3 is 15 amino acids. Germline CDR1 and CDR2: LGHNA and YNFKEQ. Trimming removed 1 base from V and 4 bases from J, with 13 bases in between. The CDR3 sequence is CASSQVAQGGTEAFF. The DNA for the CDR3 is TGTGCCAGCAGCCAAGTAGCGCAGGGCGGCACTGAAGCTTTCTTT.

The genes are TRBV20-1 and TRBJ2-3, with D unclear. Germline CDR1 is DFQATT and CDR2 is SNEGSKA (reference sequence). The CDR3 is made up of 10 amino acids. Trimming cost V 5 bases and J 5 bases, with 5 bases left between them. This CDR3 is CSAWKDTQYF. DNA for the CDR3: TGCAGTGCTTGGAAAGATACGCAGTATTTT.

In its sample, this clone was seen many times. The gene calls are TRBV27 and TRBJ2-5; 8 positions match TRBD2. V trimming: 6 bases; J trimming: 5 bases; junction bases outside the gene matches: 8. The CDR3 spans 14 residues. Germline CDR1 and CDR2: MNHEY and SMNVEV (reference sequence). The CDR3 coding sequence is TGTGCCAGCAGGCCTAGCGGGCGTAGGGAGACCCAGTACTTC. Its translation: CASRPSGRRETQYF.

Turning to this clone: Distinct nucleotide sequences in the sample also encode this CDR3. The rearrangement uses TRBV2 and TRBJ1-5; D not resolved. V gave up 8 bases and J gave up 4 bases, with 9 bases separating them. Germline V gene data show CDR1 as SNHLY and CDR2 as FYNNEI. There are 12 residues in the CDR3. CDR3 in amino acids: CASAGGNQPQHF. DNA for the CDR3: TGTGCCAGCGCTGGAGGGAATCAGCCCCAGCATTTT.

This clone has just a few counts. This CDR3 is CASSEGQGGTEAFF. The CDR3 DNA sequence: TGTGCCAGCAGTGAGGGACAGGGTGGCACTGAAGCTTTCTTT. This chain joins TRBV6-1 and TRBJ1-1, with TRBD1 matching 9 bases. Germline loops: CDR1 MNHNS, CDR2 SASEGT. V shed 3 bases and J 4 bases; nucleotides not matched to a gene: 3. The CDR3 extends over 14 amino acids.

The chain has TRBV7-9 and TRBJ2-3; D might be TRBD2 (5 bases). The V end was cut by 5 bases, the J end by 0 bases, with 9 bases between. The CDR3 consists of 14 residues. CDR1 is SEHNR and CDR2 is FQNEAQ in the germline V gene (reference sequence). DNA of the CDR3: TGTGCCAGCAGCCCCACGGGGAGCACAGATACGCAGTATTTT. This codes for CASSPTGSTDTQYF.

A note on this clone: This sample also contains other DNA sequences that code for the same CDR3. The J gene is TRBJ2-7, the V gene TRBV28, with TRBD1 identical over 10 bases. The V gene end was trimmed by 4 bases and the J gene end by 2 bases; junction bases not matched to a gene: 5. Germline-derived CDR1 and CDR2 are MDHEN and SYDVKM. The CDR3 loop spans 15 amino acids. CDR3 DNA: TGTGCCAGCAGTTCACCGGGACAGGGGACCTACGAGCAGTACTTC. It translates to CASSSPGQGTYEQYF.

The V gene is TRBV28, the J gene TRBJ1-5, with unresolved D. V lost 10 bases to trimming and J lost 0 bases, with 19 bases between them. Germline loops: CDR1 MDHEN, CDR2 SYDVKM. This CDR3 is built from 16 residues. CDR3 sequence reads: CATFLGRWHSNQPQHF. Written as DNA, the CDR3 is TGTGCCACCTTCCTGGGGAGGTGGCATAGCAATCAGCCCCAGCATTTT.

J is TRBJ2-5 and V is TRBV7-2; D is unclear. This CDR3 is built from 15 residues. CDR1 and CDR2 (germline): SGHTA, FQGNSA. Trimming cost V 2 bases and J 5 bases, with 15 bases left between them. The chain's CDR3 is CASSLTQFVGETQYF. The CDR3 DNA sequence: TGTGCCAGCAGCTTAACGCAGTTCGTCGGGGAGACCCAGTACTTC.

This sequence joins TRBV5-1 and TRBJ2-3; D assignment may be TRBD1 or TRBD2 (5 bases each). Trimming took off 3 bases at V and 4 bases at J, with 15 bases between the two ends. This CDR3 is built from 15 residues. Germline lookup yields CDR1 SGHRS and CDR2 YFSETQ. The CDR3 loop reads CASSSHGTGADTQYF. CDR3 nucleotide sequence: TGCGCCAGCAGCTCTCATGGGACCGGGGCAGATACGCAGTATTTT.